The rows below give T cell receptor beta chains drawn from one sample of a study of cytomegalovirus exposure and HLA in healthy donors. Assay: immunoSEQ multiplex PCR; the TCRdb copy retains only in-frame clones and omits some. The sample comprises tens of thousands of clones, roughly 82% of which are singletons, and about 12% rests with the top ten. Sequencing was done on a sample of PBMCs. These receptors were taken from a male donor in good health and CMV-seropositive. The CDR3 runs from the conserved cysteine through the conserved F or W. The D gene is left open where the match is weak. Clone size is stated in some rows and not others, as once, few, many or a class when expanded.

J | D | length | size | V | DNA | CDR3
TRBJ2-7 | - | 14 | - | TRBV7-3 | TGTGCCAGCAGTCAAGGGCAGGGATCCTACGAGCAGTACTTC | CASSQGQGSYEQYF
TRBJ2-5 | - | 14 | - | TRBV7-9 | TGTGCCAGCAGCTTAGCAGGGGCACAAGAGACCCAGTACTTC | CASSLAGAQETQYF
TRBJ1-6 | TRBD1 | 18 | - | TRBV27 | TGTGCCAGCAGTTTAAAGGCATTGGGACAGGGGGCCACTTCACCCCTCCACTTT | CASSLKALGQGATSPLHF
TRBJ2-7 | - | 13 | - | TRBV7-3 | TGTGCCAGCAGCTCCGGCGGGAACTACGAGCAGTACTTC | CASSSGGNYEQYF
TRBJ2-7 | TRBD1 | 15 | - | TRBV5-5 | TGTGCCAGCAGCTTGCCCAGGGGGCGATTCCACGAGCAGTACTTC | CASSLPRGRFHEQYF
TRBJ2-7 | TRBD1 | 16 | - | TRBV28 | TGTGCCAGCAGTTTGCCCCTCGACAGGGGGATCTACGAGCAGTACTTC | CASSLPLDRGIYEQYF
TRBJ1-5 | - | 17 | - | TRBV15 | TGTGCCACCAGCAGAGATCCCAGGGAAATTAGCAATCAGCCCCAGCATTTT | CATSRDPREISNQPQHF
TRBJ2-1 | - | 11 | once | TRBV20-1 | TGCAGTGCAAGGACAGACAATGAGCAGTTCTTC | CSARTDNEQFF
TRBJ2-7 | TRBD1 | 14 | - | TRBV29-1 | TGCAGCGCCGTGGACAGGATAAGCTCCTACGAGCAGTACTTC | CSAVDRISSYEQYF
TRBJ2-2 | TRBD1 | 16 | once | TRBV28 | TGTGCCAGCAGGGAAGAGGACAGGAGATACACCGGGGAGCTGTTTTTT | CASREEDRRYTGELFF
TRBJ2-7 | - | 12 | - | TRBV7-3 | TGTGCCAGCAGCCCGGGGTCCTACGAGCAGTACTTC | CASSPGSYEQYF
TRBJ1-2 | - | 13 | - | TRBV6-5 | TGTGCCAGCAGGCGCGGGGGTTTAGAGGGCTACACCTTC | CASRRGGLEGYTF
TRBJ2-1 | - | 16 | - | TRBV9 | TGTGCCAGCAGCGAATCTAGCAATGTACTCGGCAATGAGCAGTTCTTC | CASSESSNVLGNEQFF
TRBJ1-3 | - | 16 | - | TRBV5-4 | TGTGCCAGCAGCCCAACGACAGTAAGCTCTGGAAACACCATATATTTT | CASSPTTVSSGNTIYF
TRBJ1-1 | - | 15 | - | TRBV7-9 | TGTTCCAGCAGCCCCCACGCCGTCCACGGGGGTGAAGCTTTCTTT | CSSSPHAVHGGEAFF
TRBJ1-4 | - | 13 | few | TRBV18 | TGTGCCAGCTCACCTCTTGCTAATGAAAAACTGTTTTTT | CASSPLANEKLFF
TRBJ1-5 | - | 13 | - | TRBV19 | TGTGCCAGTAGTATGAAGGGGGATCAGCCCCAGCATTTT | CASSMKGDQPQHF
TRBJ1-4 | - | 15 | - | TRBV5-8 | TGTGCCAGCAGCTTGGGGGGGGGCCGTAATGAAAAACTGTTTTTT | CASSLGGGRNEKLFF
TRBJ2-2 | - | 15 | - | TRBV18 | TGTGCCAGCTCACCACAGGAGGGCGGCACCGGGGAGCTGTTTTTT | CASSPQEGGTGELFF
TRBJ2-2 | TRBD2 | 15 | few | TRBV27 | TGTGCCAGCAGCTCCAGCGGGGGGGGCACCGGGGAGCTGTTTTTT | CASSSSGGGTGELFF
TRBJ1-4 | - | 14 | few | TRBV5-1 | TGCGCCAGCAGCCTGACAGGTCCGCCTGAAAAACTGTTTTTT | CASSLTGPPEKLFF
TRBJ2-5 | - | 13 | - | TRBV7-2 | TGTGCCAGCAGCTCGGGACTTCAAGAGACCCAGTACTTC | CASSSGLQETQYF
TRBJ1-3 | - | 16 | - | TRBV5-1 | TGCGCCAGCAGCAACTCAGGGGCCAACTCTGGAAACACCATATATTTT | CASSNSGANSGNTIYF
TRBJ2-7 | - | 12 | - | TRBV5-6 | TGTGCCAGCAGCTCACGGGATTACGAGCAGTACTTC | CASSSRDYEQYF
TRBJ2-1 | TRBD2 | 14 | - | TRBV18 | TGTGCCAGCTCAGGTAGCGGGGCGATCAATGAGCAGTTCTTC | CASSGSGAINEQFF
TRBJ2-6 | - | 13 | - | TRBV29-1 | TGCAGCGTTGACAACACTGGGGCCAACGTCCTGACTTTC | CSVDNTGANVLTF
TRBJ2-2 | TRBD2 | 16 | once | TRBV6-1 | TGTGCCAGCAGTGGGCTAGCGGGAGTGAACACCGGGGAGCTGTTTTTT | CASSGLAGVNTGELFF
TRBJ2-1 | - | 15 | once | TRBV5-4 | TGTGCCAGCAGCTTGGATATAGGCAGCGCGAGGGAGCAGTTCTTC | CASSLDIGSAREQFF
TRBJ2-2 | TRBD2 | 17 | - | TRBV29-1 | TGCAGCGTTGGATTAGCGGGAGTTCTGGCGGGGACCGGGGAGCTGTTTTTT | CSVGLAGVLAGTGELFF
TRBJ1-4 | - | 15 | - | TRBV6-5 | TGTGCCAGCAGTTACTCAACAGGGATTGGTGAAAAACTGTTTTTT | CASSYSTGIGEKLFF
TRBJ2-2 | TRBD2 | 16 | - | TRBV5-4 | TGTGCCAGCGGGAACCGGGGACTATCGAACACCGGGGAGCTGTTTTTT | CASGNRGLSNTGELFF
TRBJ1-6 | - | 13 | few | TRBV7-8 | TGTGCCAGCAGCCCCCAGCTCGGGTCACCCCTCCACTTT | CASSPQLGSPLHF
TRBJ2-7 | TRBD2 | 16 | few | TRBV27 | TGTGCCAGCAGTCCGGGACTAGCGGGAGGGCCCTACGAGCAGTACTTC | CASSPGLAGGPYEQYF
TRBJ2-1 | - | 12 | few | TRBV29-1 | TGCAGCGTTGGACTAGTTGGCAATGAGCAGTTCTTC | CSVGLVGNEQFF
TRBJ2-1 | - | 14 | - | TRBV13 | TGTGCCAGCAGCTTATCTCGCAGGGCCAATGAGCAGTTCTTC | CASSLSRRANEQFF
TRBJ1-2 | TRBD1 | 15 | once | TRBV29-1 | TGCAGCGTCGTCGGGACAGGGGATTCTAACTATGGCTACACCTTC | CSVVGTGDSNYGYTF
TRBJ1-2 | TRBD1 | 17 | once | TRBV11-2 | TGTGCCAGCAGCCCCGGGACAGGGGCCCGAGCTAACTATGGCTACACCTTC | CASSPGTGARANYGYTF
TRBJ1-2 | - | 14 | - | TRBV2 | TGTGCCAGCAGAGACAACGGGGGGCCGGGTGGCTACACCTTC | CASRDNGGPGGYTF
TRBJ2-7 | TRBD1 | 13 | - | TRBV6-1 | TGTGCCAGCTCACGACAGGGGACCTACGAGCAGTACTTC | CASSRQGTYEQYF